These 28 T cell receptor beta chains came from one sample sequenced in a study of T cell therapy after organ transplantation. No antigens are known for them. Clones were sequenced by immunoSEQ multiplex PCR, and TCRdb holds only the in-frame ones, with some missing. The sample gives 40,000 to 60,000 clones, roughly 93% of which show up once; around 3.1% is in the top ten. Sequences were derived from CD8+ T cells from blood, sampled before autologous CMV-specific T cell therapy. The receptors shown here come from a human patient who had received a solid organ transplant and had CMV disease.

J is TRBJ1-5 and V is TRBV30; 9 positions agree with TRBD1. This CDR3 contains 13 residues. The ends lost 3 bases at V and 8 bases at J; junction bases unmatched: 5. Germline V CDR1 and CDR2: GTSNPN, SVGIG (reference sequence). CDR3 sequence (DNA): TGTGCCTGGAGCGGACAGGGGTTGGAGCCCCAGCATTTT. Its protein product is CAWSGQGLEPQHF.

V gene TRBV27 combines with J gene TRBJ2-3; D is uncertain. The germline CDR1 and CDR2 sequences are MNHEY and SMNVEV (reference sequence). V gave up 3 bases and J gave up 5 bases, with 15 bases separating them. This CDR3 comprises 15 residues. The CDR3 loop reads CASSFFVGKGDTQYF. The CDR3 bases are TGTGCCAGCAGTTTTTTTGTAGGGAAAGGAGATACGCAGTATTTT.

The chain uses TRBV6-1 and TRBJ2-5; 10 bases fit TRBD1. Germline loops: CDR1 MNHNS, CDR2 SASEGT. The CDR3 sequence is 14 residues long. J lost 5 bases, V lost 7 bases, and 7 bases had no gene match. The CDR3 region has the DNA TGTGCCAGCACTGAGGGACAGGGGTGGGAGACCCAGTACTTC. Amino acid sequence: CASTEGQGWETQYF.

This sequence joins TRBV2 and TRBJ1-1; 9 bases line up with TRBD1. CDR3 length: 14 amino acids. With V trimmed by 6 bases and J by 6 bases, 8 bases remained unmatched. Germline loops: CDR1 SNHLY, CDR2 FYNNEI. CDR3 DNA: TGTGCCAGCAGGGCGGGACAGGGTCCCGCTGAAGCTTTCTTT. Translating it yields CASRAGQGPAEAFF. The whole variable domain, remainder taken from reference TRBV2 and TRBJ1-1, is EPEVTQTPSHQVTQMGQEVILRCVPISNHLYFYWYRQILGQKVEFLVSFYNNEISEKSEIFDDQFSVERPDGSNFTLKIRSTKLEDSAMYFCASRAGQGPAEAFFGQGTRLTVV.

The rearrangement joins TRBV4-3 to TRBJ2-5; D might be TRBD1 or TRBD2, each matching 6 bases. V gave up 0 bases and J gave up 4 bases, with 12 bases separating them. The CDR3 is 15 residues long. Germline-derived CDR1 and CDR2 are LGHNA and YSLEER. The CDR3 DNA follows: TGCGCCAGCAGCCAAGATGGGGGGCGAGGAGAGACCCAGTACTTC. Translated, it gives CASSQDGGRGETQYF.

The chain joins TRBV27 to TRBJ2-2; 10 positions match TRBD2. CDR3 size: 18 residues. J gave up 5 bases and V 2 bases, and 11 bases lay outside the gene matches. Germline loops: CDR1 MNHEY, CDR2 SMNVEV (reference sequence). CDR3 nucleotide sequence: TGTGCCAGCAGTTTAGGGGCTCTAGCGGGGGCCATTACCGGGGAGCTGTTTTTT. Residues: CASSLGALAGAITGELFF.

V usage is TRBV28 and J usage is TRBJ1-4; the D gene is possibly TRBD1 (5 bases). Germline CDR1 MDHEN, CDR2 SYDVKM. This CDR3 contains 16 residues. Trimming left V 0 bases short and J 3 bases short, with 11 bases between. CDR3 sequence (DNA): TGTGCCAGCAGTTTATGGGGGGAGGTAGCTAATGAAAAACTGTTTTTT. Encoded protein: CASSLWGEVANEKLFF.

The V gene is TRBV28, the J gene TRBJ2-1; weak D call: TRBD2 (6 bases). CDR3 length: 14 residues. The V end was cut by 2 bases, the J end by 5 bases, with 10 bases between. CDR1 and CDR2 from the germline V gene are MDHEN and SYDVKM. The CDR3 loop reads CASSLLASNNEQFF. As DNA, the CDR3 is TGTGCCAGCAGTTTACTAGCGAGTAACAATGAGCAGTTCTTC.

The chain uses TRBV5-8 and TRBJ2-1, with 9 nucleotides matching TRBD2. The germline gives CDR1 SGHTS, CDR2 YDEGEE. J lost 9 bases, V lost 3 bases, and 7 bases had no gene match. CDR3 length: 14 residues. The CDR3 DNA sequence: TGTGCCAGCAGCTCAGGGACTAGCTGGGTTGAGCAGTTCTTC. This codes for CASSSGTSWVEQFF. The full variable domain, with the rest looked up from reference TRBV5-8 and TRBJ2-1, is EAGVTQSPTHLIKTRGQQATLRCSPISGHTSVYWYQQALGLGLQFLLWYDEGEERNRGNFPPRFSGRQFPNYSSELNVNALELEDSALYLCASSSGTSWVEQFFGPGTRLTVL.

V gene TRBV12-5 combines with J gene TRBJ1-1; D is perhaps TRBD1 (5 bases). Trimming took 1 base from V and 5 from J, leaving 17 bases between them. Germline V gene lookup returns CDR1 LGHNT and CDR2 FRNRAP. This CDR3 has 16 residues. The DNA of the CDR3 is TGTGCTAGTGGTTTGGCCCCGGCCACGGGGGGGACTGAAGCTTTCTTT. It is translated as CASGLAPATGGTEAFF.

In its sample, this clone was seen once. The rearrangement uses TRBV29-1 and TRBJ2-2; 12 bases align to TRBD1. The CDR3 is made up of 16 amino acids. Germline V lookup: CDR1 SQVTM, CDR2 ANQGSEA. V lost 7 bases and J lost 5; bases outside the gene matches: 11. The CDR3 reads CSADPGQGAGTGELFF. Written as DNA, the CDR3 is TGCAGCGCTGATCCGGGACAGGGGGCGGGGACCGGGGAGCTGTTTTTT.

The chain recombines TRBV5-4 with TRBJ2-1; D is undetermined. The CDR3 is 12 amino acids. CDR1 is SGHNT, CDR2 YYREEE, per germline (reference sequence). V lost 0 bases to trimming and J lost 7 bases, with 5 bases between them. In DNA, the CDR3 is TGTGCCAGCAGCTTGGATGTAAATGAGCAGTTCTTC. Translation gives CASSLDVNEQFF.

The chain carries TRBV25-1 and TRBJ2-7, with no clear D. CDR1 is MGHDK and CDR2 is SYGVNS in the germline V gene. Trimming removed 3 bases from V and 4 bases from J, with 4 bases in between. The CDR3 extends over 11 amino acids. This CDR3 reads CASSDWYEQYF. The CDR3 region has the DNA TGTGCCAGCAGTGATTGGTACGAGCAGTACTTC.

The chain couples TRBV7-6 to TRBJ1-5; maybe TRBD1 (5 bases). Trimming left V 3 bases short and J 5 bases short, with 14 bases between. This CDR3 has 15 residues. Germline V gives CDR1 SGHVS, CDR2 FNYEAQ. The CDR3 spells CASSLGPGSDQPQHF. The CDR3 nucleotides are TGTGCCAGCAGCTTGGGTCCAGGGAGCGATCAGCCCCAGCATTTT.

V and J are TRBV10-1 and TRBJ2-7; TRBD1 aligns across 7 bases. Germline lookup yields CDR1 WNHNN and CDR2 SYGVQD (reference sequence). The CDR3 covers 14 residues. V dropped 5 bases and J dropped 5; count of bases not matched to a gene: 9. CDR3 in DNA: TGCGCCAGCAGTACAGGGGAATATTCGGACGAGCAGTACTTC. Its translation is CASSTGEYSDEQYF.

CDR3 nucleotides: TGTGCCAGCAGCCCCTATATTATGCGCCAAGAGACCCAGTACTTC. This translates into CASSPYIMRQETQYF. The chain carries TRBV7-9 and TRBJ2-5; D unclear. The CDR3 runs to 15 residues. Germline lookup yields CDR1 SEHNR and CDR2 FQNEAQ (reference sequence). V lost 5 bases, J lost 1 base, and 14 bases lay in between.

V gene TRBV27 combines with J gene TRBJ2-1; no reliable D call. CDR1 and CDR2 from the germline V gene are MNHEY and SMNVEV (reference sequence). Trimming pared 1 base from V and 7 bases from J, leaving 20 bases between. The CDR3 is 17 amino acids. DNA of the CDR3: TGTGCCAGCAGTTTATATGTGGGGATCCCCGCTGGAAATGAGCAGTTCTTC. Translated: CASSLYVGIPAGNEQFF.

The V call is TRBV9, the J call TRBJ1-2; D gene uncertain. CDR3 length equals 17 residues. V was pared by 0 bases and J by 0 bases, with 15 bases between. Germline V gene lookup returns CDR1 SGDLS and CDR2 YYNGEE. The CDR3 DNA is TGTGCCAGCAGCGTAGGAGGCAGCCCACCAGCTAACTATGGCTACACCTTC. It yields the protein CASSVGGSPPANYGYTF. The complete variable domain, with remaining parts taken from reference TRBV9 and TRBJ1-2, reads DSGVTQTPKHLITATGQRVTLRCSPRSGDLSVYWYQQSLDQGLQFLIQYYNGEERAKGNILERFSAQQFPDLHSELNLSSLELGDSALYFCASSVGGSPPANYGYTFGSGTRLTVV.

The chain uses TRBV28 and TRBJ2-7; the D gene is possibly TRBD1 (5 bases). Trimming stripped 6 bases from V and 3 bases from J, with 24 bases between. This CDR3 comprises 17 residues. CDR1 and CDR2 (germline): MDHEN, SYDVKM. The CDR3, as DNA: TGTGCCAGCAGCTTACCTGACAGCCCTAGGTTTGACTACGAGCAGTACTTC. Translation gives CASSLPDSPRFDYEQYF.

The rearrangement joins TRBV15 to TRBJ1-1, with D maybe TRBD1 (5 bases). Germline CDR1 is LNHNV and CDR2 is YYDKDF (reference sequence). Trimming cost V 0 bases and J 3 bases, with 11 bases left between them. The CDR3 has 15 residues. The CDR3 region is CATSRDSRGDTEAFF. CDR3 bases: TGTGCCACCAGCAGAGATTCCCGGGGGGACACTGAAGCTTTCTTT.

The chain links TRBV27 to TRBJ2-1; 8 bases agree with TRBD2. Trimming at V came to 2 bases and at J to 2 bases, leaving 8 bases not matched to a gene. CDR1 is MNHEY and CDR2 is SMNVEV in the germline V gene (reference sequence). This CDR3 is built from 17 residues. CDR3 sequence: CASSLQGTSLTYNEQFF. CDR3 coding DNA: TGTGCCAGCAGTTTACAAGGGACTAGTCTAACCTACAATGAGCAGTTCTTC.

The V gene is TRBV6-5, the J gene TRBJ1-4; a weak D match, TRBD1 (6 bases). Trimming took 8 bases from V and 3 from J, leaving 16 bases between them. Germline V gives CDR1 MNHEY, CDR2 SVGAGI. The CDR3 loop spans 15 amino acids. CDR3: CASGYGGGANEKLFF. The CDR3 DNA reads TGTGCCAGCGGGTATGGGGGCGGTGCTAATGAAAAACTGTTTTTT.

V is TRBV7-9 and J is TRBJ1-2; perhaps TRBD1 as D (5 bases). The germline V gene has CDR1 SEHNR and CDR2 FQNEAQ (reference sequence). The CDR3 totals 14 residues. Trimming took 3 bases from V and 2 from J, leaving 10 bases between them. The CDR3 loop reads CASSLGQSNYGYTF. The CDR3 region has the DNA TGTGCCAGCAGCTTGGGGCAGTCCAACTATGGCTACACCTTC.

The J gene is TRBJ1-1, the V gene TRBV6-6, with D perhaps TRBD1 (6 bases). Germline values: CDR1 MNHNY, CDR2 SVGAGI (reference sequence). V lost 3 bases, J lost 7 bases, and 15 bases lay in between. The CDR3 has 14 residues. The CDR3 coding sequence is TGTGCCAGCAGTTATTCGGGGGGGCCAGGTGAAGCTTTCTTT. It is translated as CASSYSGGPGEAFF.

The V gene is TRBV27, the J gene TRBJ2-1, with D possibly TRBD1 on 5 matching bases. Trimming took 2 bases from V and 5 from J, leaving 10 bases between them. CDR3 length equals 14 residues. Per germline, CDR1 MNHEY and CDR2 SMNVEV (reference sequence). The CDR3: CASSLRQPDNEQFF. CDR3 sequence (DNA): TGTGCCAGCAGTTTAAGACAGCCGGACAATGAGCAGTTCTTC.

The V gene is TRBV6-5, the J gene TRBJ2-3; 9 nucleotides align to TRBD2. The junction had 3 bases not matched to a gene; V was cut back by 2 bases and J by 0 bases. The germline gives CDR1 MNHEY, CDR2 SVGAGI. The CDR3 is 16 residues long. The CDR3: CASSYGTSSSTDTQYF. CDR3 coding DNA: TGTGCCAGCAGTTACGGGACTAGCTCTAGCACAGATACGCAGTATTTT.

The rearrangement joins TRBV19 to TRBJ2-1; TRBD1 aligns across 12 bases. Trimming at V came to 7 bases and at J to 7 bases, leaving 5 bases not matched to a gene. This CDR3 comprises 14 residues. Germline CDR1 is LNHDA and CDR2 is SQIVND (reference sequence). CDR3 protein: CASMGQGALNEQFF. The CDR3 DNA reads as TGTGCCAGTATGGGACAGGGGGCGCTTAATGAGCAGTTCTTC. Drawing the rest from reference TRBV19 and TRBJ2-1, the complete variable domain is DGGITQSPKYLFRKEGQNVTLSCEQNLNHDAMYWYRQDPGQGLRLIYYSQIVNDFQKGDIAEGYSVSREKKESFPLTVTSAQKNPTAFYLCASMGQGALNEQFFGPGTRLTVL.

The rearrangement uses TRBV7-9 and TRBJ2-1; unclear D gene. The germline V gene encodes CDR1 SEHNR and CDR2 FQNEAQ (reference sequence). Trimming stripped 5 bases from V and 10 bases from J, with 18 bases between. The CDR3 sequence is 14 residues long. This CDR3 reads CASSGLQEEWEQFF. The CDR3 DNA is TGTGCCAGCAGCGGATTACAAGAGGAATGGGAGCAGTTCTTC.